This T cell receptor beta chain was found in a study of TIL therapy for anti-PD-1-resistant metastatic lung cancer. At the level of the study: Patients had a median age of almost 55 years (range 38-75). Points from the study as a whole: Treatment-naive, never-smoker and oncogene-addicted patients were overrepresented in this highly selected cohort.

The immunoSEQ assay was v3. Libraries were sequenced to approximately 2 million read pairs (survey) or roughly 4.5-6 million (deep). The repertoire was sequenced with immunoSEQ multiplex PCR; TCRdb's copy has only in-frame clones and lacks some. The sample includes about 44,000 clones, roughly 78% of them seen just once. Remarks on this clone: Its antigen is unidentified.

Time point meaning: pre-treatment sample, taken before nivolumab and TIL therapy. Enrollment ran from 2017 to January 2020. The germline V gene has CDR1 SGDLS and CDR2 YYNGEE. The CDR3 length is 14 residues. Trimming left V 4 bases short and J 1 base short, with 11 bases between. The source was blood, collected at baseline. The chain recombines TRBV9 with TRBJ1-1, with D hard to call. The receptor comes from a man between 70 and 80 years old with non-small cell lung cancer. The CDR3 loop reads CASSPPKENTEAFF. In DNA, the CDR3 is TGTGCCAGCAGCCCCCCGAAGGAGAACACTGAAGCTTTCTTT.